Below, 15 T cell receptor beta chains from the same sample are listed, as sequenced in a study of T-cell memory formation after mild COVID-19. MiXCR, applied by TCRdb to the 5' RACE reads, yields one record per CDR3 protein. Among 160,000 or so distinct CDR3 sequences listed, about a third were seen once. The specimen was PBMCs or a T cell subset sorted from them (not recorded which). The receptors stem from an adult woman who had mild COVID-19 (a few samples of this study predate the infection). Cell type and time point are not known.

This clonotype was detected many times. This sequence joins TRBV9 and TRBJ2-2; D remains ambiguous. Trimming cost V 0 bases and J 3 bases, with 0 bases left between them. The V gene's germline CDR1 is SGDLS and CDR2 YYNGEE. CDR3 size: 12 residues. CDR3 loop: CASSVDTGELFF. Written as DNA, the CDR3 is TGTGCCAGCAGCGTAGACACCGGGGAGCTGTTTTTT. The complete variable domain, with remaining parts taken from reference TRBV9 and TRBJ2-2, reads DSGVTQTPKHLITATGQRVTLRCSPRSGDLSVYWYQQSLDQGLQFLIQYYNGEERAKGNILERFSAQQFPDLHSELNLSSLELGDSALYFCASSVDTGELFFGEGSRLTVL.

This chain connects TRBV9 to TRBJ2-1, with D tentatively TRBD2 (6 bases). Trimming shortened V by 3 bases and J by 12 bases, and 16 bases separated the two germline ends. Germline V CDR1 and CDR2: SGDLS, YYNGEE. The length of the CDR3 is 13 residues. For the CDR3, the DNA is TGTGCCAGCAGCGCGTTAACGGGAGATCGGCAGTTCTTC. This sequence encodes CASSALTGDRQFF.

This clonotype was observed once. Since no conserved phenylalanine or tryptophan closes the CDR3, a read error is the likely cause. The DNA is omitted, as the CDR3 cannot be located on it reliably, and the CDR3 follows TCRdb's listing. The chain carries TRBV7-4 and TRBJ1-3. The length of the CDR3 is 8 amino acids, counting both ends. Germline-derived CDR1 and CDR2 are SGHVT and SQSDAQ. CDR3 protein: CASSLSGV.

V is TRBV7-2 and J is TRBJ2-7, with D possibly matching TRBD1 (6 bases). Trimming left V 2 bases short and J 2 bases short, with 16 bases between. The CDR3 runs to 16 residues. The germline V gene encodes CDR1 SGHTA and CDR2 FQGNSA. CDR3 loop: CASSLTPQGTTYEQYF. The CDR3 bases are TGTGCCAGCAGCTTAACGCCCCAGGGGACGACCTACGAGCAGTACTTC.

This rearrangement joins TRBV7-2 to TRBJ2-7; D may be TRBD1 or TRBD2 (5 bases each). The CDR3 totals 12 residues. CDR1 is SGHTA, CDR2 FQGNSA, per germline. V lost 5 bases, J lost 6 bases, and 11 bases lay in between. The CDR3 sequence is CASSPTGGEQYF. Written as DNA, the CDR3 is TGTGCCAGCAGCCCCACTGGGGGCGAGCAGTACTTC. Complete variable domain (other parts from reference TRBV7-2 and TRBJ2-7): GAGVSQSPSNKVTEKGKDVELRCDPISGHTALYWYRQSLGQGLEFLIYFQGNSAPDKSGLPSDRFSAERTGGSVSTLTIQRTQQEDSAVYLCASSPTGGEQYFGPGTRLTVT.

Only a few counts were recorded for this clonotype. The chain is built from TRBV20-1 and TRBJ1-1; D not certain. V lost 2 bases and J lost 4, with 14 bases in between. The CDR3 contains 14 residues. The germline V gene encodes CDR1 DFQATT and CDR2 SNEGSKA (reference sequence). The CDR3 loop is CSARLPAKGTEAFF. In nucleotides, the CDR3 is TGCAGTGCTAGACTTCCAGCAAAGGGCACTGAAGCTTTCTTT.

This chain joins TRBV6-6 and TRBJ1-5; the D is unclear. Trimming took 8 bases from V and 6 from J, leaving 8 bases between them. This CDR3 is built from 11 residues. The germline gives CDR1 MNHNY, CDR2 SVGAGI (reference sequence). The CDR3 sequence: CASGLVQPQHF. CDR3 in DNA: TGTGCCAGCGGATTGGTTCAGCCCCAGCATTTT.

The chain carries TRBV5-1 and TRBJ2-3; possible D gene TRBD1, 5 bases. CDR3 length equals 15 residues. Per germline, CDR1 SGHRS and CDR2 YFSETQ. Between the trimmed V and J ends, which lost 0 bases and 5 bases, there was a span of 13 bases. The CDR3 DNA is TGCGCCAGCAGCTTGGGCGGCTTACAGGAAGATACGCAGTATTTT. Protein product: CASSLGGLQEDTQYF. Full variable domain (rest looked up from reference TRBV5-1 and TRBJ2-3): KAGVTQTPRYLIKTRGQQVTLSCSPISGHRSVSWYQQTPGQGLQFLFEYFSETQRNKGNFPGRFSGRQFSNSRSEMNVSTLELGDSALYLCASSLGGLQEDTQYFGPGTRLTVL.

The rearrangement joins TRBV5-1 to TRBJ2-3; possible D gene TRBD2, 5 bases. This CDR3 spans 15 amino acids. Germline V CDR1 and CDR2: SGHRS, YFSETQ. V dropped 7 bases and J dropped 1 base, with 16 bases sitting between them. CDR3 nucleotides: TGCGCCAGCGACGAGGTGATCGGGGGCACAGATACGCAGTATTTT. Translation: CASDEVIGGTDTQYF. Using reference TRBV5-1 and TRBJ2-3 for the parts outside the CDR3, the full variable domain is KAGVTQTPRYLIKTRGQQVTLSCSPISGHRSVSWYQQTPGQGLQFLFEYFSETQRNKGNFPGRFSGRQFSNSRSEMNVSTLELGDSALYLCASDEVIGGTDTQYFGPGTRLTVL.

This chain links TRBV11-3 with TRBJ1-1; TRBD1 agrees at 9 bases. V lost 5 bases to trimming and J lost 4 bases; unmatched junction nucleotides: 14. Germline CDR1 SGHNT, CDR2 YENEEA. The CDR3 extends over 17 amino acids. CDR3 nucleotides: TGTGCCAGCAGCCGTCACTCCCCGGACAGGGGTGGCACTGAAGCTTTCTTT. Translated, it gives CASSRHSPDRGGTEAFF.

The chain is built from TRBV20-1 and TRBJ2-7; 13 nucleotides match TRBD2. Losses at the gene ends were 5 bases for V and 6 bases for J; bases not matched to a gene: 10. The CDR3 runs to 15 residues. Germline V lookup: CDR1 DFQATT, CDR2 SNEGSKA (reference sequence). DNA of the CDR3: TGCAGTGCTTCAGGACTAGCGGGAGTTCTCGGCGAGCAGTACTTC. It is translated as CSASGLAGVLGEQYF.

This clonotype came up a few times. The chain carries TRBV11-2 and TRBJ2-2; TRBD2 aligns across 10 bases. Per the germline V gene, CDR1 is SGHAT and CDR2 is FQNNGV. The trim removed 4 bases at V and 6 bases at J, leaving 8 bases unmatched. There are 16 residues in the CDR3. The CDR3 reads CASSSHSGGAPGELFF. In nucleotides, the CDR3 is TGTGCCAGCAGCTCACACAGCGGGGGGGCCCCCGGGGAGCTGTTTTTT.

The CDR3 nucleotides are TGTGCCAGCAGCGTTGAGACAGGGGGCTATGGCTACACCTTC. This encodes CASSVETGGYGYTF. The rearrangement joins TRBV9 to TRBJ1-2; TRBD1 matches 9 bases. CDR1 is SGDLS and CDR2 is YYNGEE in the germline V gene. With 2 bases clipped from V and 4 bases from J, the junction kept 3 bases outside the gene matches. CDR3 length: 14 residues.

J is TRBJ1-2 and V is TRBV12-3 or TRBV12-4, with 8 bases that match TRBD1. This CDR3 is built from 14 residues. The V and J ends lost 5 bases and 5 bases, in that order; junction bases with no gene match: 7. The CDR3 nucleotides are TGTGCCAGCAGTCAAGGGACAGGTCCTTATGGCTACACCTTC. Encoded protein: CASSQGTGPYGYTF.

There are a few counts of this clonotype. This chain joins TRBV11-2 and TRBJ1-1; D might be TRBD1 (6 bases). Germline assignment: CDR1 SGHAT and CDR2 FQNNGV. This CDR3 comprises 13 residues. V lost 5 bases and J lost 4, with 11 bases in between. CDR3 amino acids: CASSATGSTEAFF. Written as DNA, the CDR3 is TGTGCCAGCAGCGCAACAGGGAGCACTGAAGCTTTCTTT.